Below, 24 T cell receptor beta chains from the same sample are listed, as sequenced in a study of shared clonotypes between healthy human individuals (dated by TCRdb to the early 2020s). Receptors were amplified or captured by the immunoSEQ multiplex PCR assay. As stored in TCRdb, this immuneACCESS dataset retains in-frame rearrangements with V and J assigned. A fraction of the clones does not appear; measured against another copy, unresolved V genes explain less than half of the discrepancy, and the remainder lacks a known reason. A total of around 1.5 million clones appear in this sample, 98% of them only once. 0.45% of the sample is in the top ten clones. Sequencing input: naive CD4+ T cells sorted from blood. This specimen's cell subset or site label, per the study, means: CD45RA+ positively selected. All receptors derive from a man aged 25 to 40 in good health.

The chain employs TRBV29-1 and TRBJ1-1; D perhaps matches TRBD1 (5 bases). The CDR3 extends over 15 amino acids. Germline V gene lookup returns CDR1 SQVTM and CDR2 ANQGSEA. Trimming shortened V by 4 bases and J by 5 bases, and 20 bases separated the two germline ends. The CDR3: CSVASGWPGGTEAFF. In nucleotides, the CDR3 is TGCAGCGTTGCCTCGGGGTGGCCGGGGGGTACTGAAGCTTTCTTT.

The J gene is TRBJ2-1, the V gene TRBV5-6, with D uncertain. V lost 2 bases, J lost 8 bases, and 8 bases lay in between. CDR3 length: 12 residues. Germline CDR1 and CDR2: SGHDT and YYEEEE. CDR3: CASSFVDDEQFF. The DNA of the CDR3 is TGTGCCAGCAGCTTTGTAGACGATGAGCAGTTCTTC.

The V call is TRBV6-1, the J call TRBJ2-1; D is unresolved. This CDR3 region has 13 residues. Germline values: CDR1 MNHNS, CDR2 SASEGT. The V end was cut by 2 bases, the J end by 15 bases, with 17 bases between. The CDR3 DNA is TGTGCCAGCAGTGAAAGGGTGGACCACCGGCGGTTCTTC. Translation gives CASSERVDHRRFF.

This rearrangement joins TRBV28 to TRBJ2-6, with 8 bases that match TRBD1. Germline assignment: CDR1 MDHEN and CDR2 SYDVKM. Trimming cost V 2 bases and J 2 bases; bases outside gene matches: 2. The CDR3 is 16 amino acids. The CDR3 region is CASSLPTGAGANVLTF. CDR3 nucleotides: TGTGCCAGCAGTTTACCGACAGGGGCTGGGGCCAACGTCCTGACTTTC.

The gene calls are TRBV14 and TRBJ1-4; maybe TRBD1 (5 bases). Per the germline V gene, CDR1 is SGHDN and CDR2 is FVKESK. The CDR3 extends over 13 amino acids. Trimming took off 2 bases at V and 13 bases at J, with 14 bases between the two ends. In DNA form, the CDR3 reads TGTGCCAGCAGCCAATTGGGACGCTTGGCACTGTTTTTT. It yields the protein CASSQLGRLALFF.

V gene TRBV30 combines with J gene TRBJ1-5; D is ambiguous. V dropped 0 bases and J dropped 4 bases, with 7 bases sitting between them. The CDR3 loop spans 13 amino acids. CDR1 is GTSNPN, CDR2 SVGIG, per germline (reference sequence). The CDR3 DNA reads TGTGCCTGGAGTGTAGGACGGAATCAGCCCCAGCATTTT. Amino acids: CAWSVGRNQPQHF.

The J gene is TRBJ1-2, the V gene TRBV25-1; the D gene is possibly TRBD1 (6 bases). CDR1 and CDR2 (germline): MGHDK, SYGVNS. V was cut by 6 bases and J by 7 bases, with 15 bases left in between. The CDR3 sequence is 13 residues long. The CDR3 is CASSLPTGRGYTF. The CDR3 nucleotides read TGTGCCAGCAGCTTACCCACAGGGCGTGGCTACACCTTC.

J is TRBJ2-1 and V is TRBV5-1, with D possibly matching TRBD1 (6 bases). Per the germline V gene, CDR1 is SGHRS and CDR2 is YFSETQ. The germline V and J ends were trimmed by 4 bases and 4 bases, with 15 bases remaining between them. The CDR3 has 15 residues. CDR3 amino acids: CASSEEQGWYNEQFF. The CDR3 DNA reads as TGCGCCAGCAGCGAAGAGCAGGGGTGGTACAATGAGCAGTTCTTC.

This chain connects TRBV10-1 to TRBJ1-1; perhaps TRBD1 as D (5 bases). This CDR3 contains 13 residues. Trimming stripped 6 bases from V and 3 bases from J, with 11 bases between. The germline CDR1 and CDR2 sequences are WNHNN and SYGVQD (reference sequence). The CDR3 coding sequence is TGCGCCAGCAGAGAACAGGCGTACACTGAAGCTTTCTTT. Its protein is CASREQAYTEAFF.

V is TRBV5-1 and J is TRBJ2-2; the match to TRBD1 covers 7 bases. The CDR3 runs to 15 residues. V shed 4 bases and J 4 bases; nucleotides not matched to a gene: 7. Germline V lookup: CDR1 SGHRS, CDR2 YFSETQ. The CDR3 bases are TGCGCCAGCAGCCGAACGACAGGGACCACCGGGGAGCTGTTTTTT. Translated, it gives CASSRTTGTTGELFF.

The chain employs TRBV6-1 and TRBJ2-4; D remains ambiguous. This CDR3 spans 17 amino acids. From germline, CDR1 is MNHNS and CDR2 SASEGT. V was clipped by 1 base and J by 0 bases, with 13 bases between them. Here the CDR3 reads CASSEVFLGLAKNIQYF. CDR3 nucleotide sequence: TGTGCCAGCAGTGAAGTCTTTCTTGGGCTAGCCAAAAACATTCAGTACTTC.

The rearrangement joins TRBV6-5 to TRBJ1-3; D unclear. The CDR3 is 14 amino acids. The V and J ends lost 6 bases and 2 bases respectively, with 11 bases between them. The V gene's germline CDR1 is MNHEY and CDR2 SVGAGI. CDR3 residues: CASSPIGPGNTIYF. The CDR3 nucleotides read TGTGCCAGCAGCCCCATAGGGCCTGGAAACACCATATATTTT.

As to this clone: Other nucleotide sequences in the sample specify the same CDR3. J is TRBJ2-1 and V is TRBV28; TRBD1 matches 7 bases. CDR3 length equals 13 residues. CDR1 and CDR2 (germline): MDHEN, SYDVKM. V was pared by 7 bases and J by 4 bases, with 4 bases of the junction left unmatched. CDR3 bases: TGTGCCAGCATACAGGGGACATACAATGAGCAGTTCTTC. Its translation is CASIQGTYNEQFF.

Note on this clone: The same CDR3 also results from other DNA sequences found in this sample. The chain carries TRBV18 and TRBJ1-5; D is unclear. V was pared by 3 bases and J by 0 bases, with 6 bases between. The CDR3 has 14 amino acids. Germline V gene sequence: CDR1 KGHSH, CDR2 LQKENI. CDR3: CASSPGNSNQPQHF. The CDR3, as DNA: TGTGCCAGCTCACCGGGCAATAGCAATCAGCCCCAGCATTTT.

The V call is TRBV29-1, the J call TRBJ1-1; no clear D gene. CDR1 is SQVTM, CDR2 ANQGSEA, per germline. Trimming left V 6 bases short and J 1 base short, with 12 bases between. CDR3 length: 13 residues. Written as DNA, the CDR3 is TGCAGCGTGGAGAAGGGAGGGAACACTGAAGCTTTCTTT. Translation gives CSVEKGGNTEAFF.

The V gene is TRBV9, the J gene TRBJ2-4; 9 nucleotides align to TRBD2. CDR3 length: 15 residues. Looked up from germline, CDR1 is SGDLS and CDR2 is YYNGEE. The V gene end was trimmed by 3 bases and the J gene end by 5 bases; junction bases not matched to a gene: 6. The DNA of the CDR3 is TGTGCCAGCAGCGCGTCCCGACTAGCGGAAAACATTCAGTACTTC. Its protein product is CASSASRLAENIQYF.

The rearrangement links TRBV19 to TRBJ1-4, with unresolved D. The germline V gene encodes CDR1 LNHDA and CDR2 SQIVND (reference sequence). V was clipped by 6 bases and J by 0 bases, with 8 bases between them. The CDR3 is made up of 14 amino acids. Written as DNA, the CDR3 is TGTGCCAGTAGGGGGATTGCAACTAATGAAAAACTGTTTTTT. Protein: CASRGIATNEKLFF. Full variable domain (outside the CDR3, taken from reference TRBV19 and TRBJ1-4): DGGITQSPKYLFRKEGQNVTLSCEQNLNHDAMYWYRQDPGQGLRLIYYSQIVNDFQKGDIAEGYSVSREKKESFPLTVTSAQKNPTAFYLCASRGIATNEKLFFGSGTQLSVL.

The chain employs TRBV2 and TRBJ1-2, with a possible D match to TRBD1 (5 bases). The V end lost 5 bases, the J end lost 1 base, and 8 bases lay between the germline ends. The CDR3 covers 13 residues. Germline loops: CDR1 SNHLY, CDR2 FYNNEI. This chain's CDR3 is CASSNRNNYGYTF. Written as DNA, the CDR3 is TGTGCCAGCAGTAACAGGAATAACTATGGCTACACCTTC.

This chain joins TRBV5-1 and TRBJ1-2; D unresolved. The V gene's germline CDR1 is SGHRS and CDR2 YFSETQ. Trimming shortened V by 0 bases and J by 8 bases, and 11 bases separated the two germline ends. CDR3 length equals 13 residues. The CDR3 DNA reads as TGCGCCAGCAGCTTGGACGTCAGTGGCGGCTACACCTTC. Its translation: CASSLDVSGGYTF.

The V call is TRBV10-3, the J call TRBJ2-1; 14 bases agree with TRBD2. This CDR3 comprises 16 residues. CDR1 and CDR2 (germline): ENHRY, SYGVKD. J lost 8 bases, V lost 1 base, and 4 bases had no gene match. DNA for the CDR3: TGTGCCATCAGTGAGTTCGGGACTAGCGGGAGTGATGAGCAGTTCTTC. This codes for CAISEFGTSGSDEQFF.

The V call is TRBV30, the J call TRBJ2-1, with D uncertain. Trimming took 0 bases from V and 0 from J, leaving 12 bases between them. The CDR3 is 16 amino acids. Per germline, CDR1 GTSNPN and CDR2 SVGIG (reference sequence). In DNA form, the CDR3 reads TGTGCCTGGAGTGTACAATTTTGGAGCTCCTACAATGAGCAGTTCTTC. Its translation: CAWSVQFWSSYNEQFF.

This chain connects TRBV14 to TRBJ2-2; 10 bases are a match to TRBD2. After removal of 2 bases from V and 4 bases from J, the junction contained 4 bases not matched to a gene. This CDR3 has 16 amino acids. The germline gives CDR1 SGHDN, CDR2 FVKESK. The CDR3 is CASSQLAGVGTGELFF. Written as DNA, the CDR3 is TGTGCCAGCAGCCAACTAGCGGGAGTTGGCACCGGGGAGCTGTTTTTT.

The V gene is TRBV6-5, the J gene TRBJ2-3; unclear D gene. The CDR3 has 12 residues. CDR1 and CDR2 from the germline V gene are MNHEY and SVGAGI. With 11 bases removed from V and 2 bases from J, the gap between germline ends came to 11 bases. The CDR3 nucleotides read TGTGCCGCCTCCAGGCACACAGATACGCAGTATTTT. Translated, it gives CAASRHTDTQYF.

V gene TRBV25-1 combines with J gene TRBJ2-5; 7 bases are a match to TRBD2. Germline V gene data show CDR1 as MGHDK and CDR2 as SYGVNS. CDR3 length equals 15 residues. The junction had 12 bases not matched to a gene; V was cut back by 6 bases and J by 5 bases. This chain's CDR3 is CASSFSGGRRETQYF. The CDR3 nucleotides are TGTGCCAGCAGCTTTAGCGGCGGGAGAAGGGAGACCCAGTACTTC.